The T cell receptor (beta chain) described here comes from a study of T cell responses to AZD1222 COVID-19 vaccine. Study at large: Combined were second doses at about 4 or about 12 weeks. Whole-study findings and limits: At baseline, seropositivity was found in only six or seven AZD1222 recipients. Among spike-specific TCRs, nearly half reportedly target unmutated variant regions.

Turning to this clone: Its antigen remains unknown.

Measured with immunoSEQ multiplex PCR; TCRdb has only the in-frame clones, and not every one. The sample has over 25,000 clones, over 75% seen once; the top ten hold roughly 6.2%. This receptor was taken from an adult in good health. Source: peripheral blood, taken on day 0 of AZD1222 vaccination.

The CDR3 protein is CASSQGGGPGSQHFGGEKLFF. The CDR3 nucleotides read TGTGCCAGCAGCCAAGGCGGGGGCCCGGGATCTCAGCACTTTGGGGGTGAAAAACTGTTTTTT. The chain employs TRBV4-2 and TRBJ1-4, with D perhaps TRBD1 (6 bases). Germline values: CDR1 LGHNA, CDR2 YNFKEQ. Trimming took 1 base from V and 7 from J, leaving 31 bases between them. CDR3 length: 21 residues.